Listed here are 29 T cell receptor beta chains from one sample, sequenced in a study of cytomegalovirus exposure and HLA in healthy donors. PCR primers comprised 60 Vbeta and 13 Jbeta primers. Only in-frame clones appear in the TCRdb table, and some are missing; sequencing was by immunoSEQ multiplex PCR. The table lists approximately 140,000 clones, under 80% of them singletons. Sequenced material: PBMCs. The receptors come from a woman aged 50 to 65 in good health and CMV-seropositive.

V is TRBV30 and J is TRBJ2-2; D call uncertain. V was clipped by 1 base and J by 0 bases, with 9 bases between them. The CDR3 sequence is 15 residues long. Germline V gives CDR1 GTSNPN, CDR2 SVGIG (reference sequence). The CDR3 reads CAWSAKSANTGELFF. CDR3 nucleotides: TGTGCCTGGAGTGCGAAGAGTGCGAACACCGGGGAGCTGTTTTTT.

The rearrangement uses TRBV6-5 and TRBJ2-5; D possibly corresponds to TRBD1 (5 bases). This CDR3 has 15 residues. CDR1 is MNHEY, CDR2 SVGAGI, per germline. V dropped 3 bases and J dropped 5 bases, with 16 bases sitting between them. The chain's CDR3 is CASSYFRGERETQYF. The CDR3 DNA is TGTGCCAGCAGTTATTTTAGGGGCGAGAGGGAGACCCAGTACTTC.

The V call is TRBV6-1, the J call TRBJ2-5, with 14 bases fitting TRBD2. Germline CDR1 is MNHNS and CDR2 is SASEGT. The CDR3 extends over 18 amino acids. The V gene end was trimmed by 4 bases and the J gene end by 5 bases; junction bases not matched to a gene: 12. The CDR3 here is CASSVGTSGGMFMETQYF. The CDR3 coding sequence is TGTGCCAGCAGTGTCGGGACTAGCGGGGGTATGTTTATGGAGACCCAGTACTTC.

V gene TRBV12-5 combines with J gene TRBJ2-3, with 11 bases that match TRBD2. Trimming cost V 6 bases and J 0 bases; bases outside gene matches: 11. The CDR3 contains 18 residues. CDR1 and CDR2 from the germline V gene are LGHNT and FRNRAP. CDR3 residues: CASGPRLAGLSSTDTQYF. DNA of the CDR3: TGTGCTAGTGGCCCCAGACTAGCGGGACTGTCTAGCACAGATACGCAGTATTTT. The full variable domain, in which reference TRBV12-5 and TRBJ2-3 provide the parts outside the CDR3, is DARVTQTPRHKVTEMGQEVTMRCQPILGHNTVFWYRQTMMQGLELLAYFRNRAPLDDSGMPKDRFSAEMPDATLATLKIQPSEPRDSAVYFCASGPRLAGLSSTDTQYFGPGTRLTVL.

CDR3 loop: CASSASGGLLETQYF. The CDR3 DNA reads as TGTGCCAGCAGTGCGAGCGGGGGGCTGTTAGAGACCCAGTACTTC. The rearrangement joins TRBV6-1 to TRBJ2-5; the match to TRBD2 covers 9 bases. V shed 4 bases and J 4 bases; nucleotides not matched to a gene: 7. The CDR3 loop spans 15 amino acids. Germline V lookup: CDR1 MNHNS, CDR2 SASEGT.

This rearrangement joins TRBV19 to TRBJ2-6; no clear D. The CDR3 contains 14 residues. The germline CDR1 and CDR2 sequences are LNHDA and SQIVND (reference sequence). V lost 5 bases and J 0 bases, leaving 5 bases between the germline ends. The CDR3 DNA reads TGTGCCAGTAGTGCAGGCTCTGGGGCCAACGTCCTGACTTTC. The encoded protein is CASSAGSGANVLTF.

This clone occurred once. This chain connects TRBV9 to TRBJ1-4, with a tentative D call TRBD1 (6 bases). Trimming pared 4 bases from V and 7 bases from J, leaving 17 bases between. Germline V gene data show CDR1 as SGDLS and CDR2 as YYNGEE. The CDR3 sequence is 15 residues long. The CDR3 spells CASSPSGPQGEKLFF. As DNA, the CDR3 is TGTGCCAGCAGCCCTTCAGGGCCACAGGGTGAAAAACTGTTTTTT.

The chain joins TRBV9 to TRBJ1-1, with D perhaps TRBD1 (5 bases). This CDR3 is 16 amino acids long. CDR1 is SGDLS, CDR2 YYNGEE, per germline. V was cut by 0 bases and J by 5 bases, with 17 bases left in between. The CDR3 loop is CASSVVGEGYGTEAFF. DNA for the CDR3: TGTGCCAGCAGCGTAGTAGGGGAAGGGTACGGGACTGAAGCTTTCTTT.

This clone occurred many times. This chain joins TRBV2 and TRBJ2-1, with TRBD1 matching over 8 bases. The CDR3 runs 15 residues. Losses at the gene ends were 6 bases for V and 12 bases for J; bases not matched to a gene: 16. Looked up from germline, CDR1 is SNHLY and CDR2 is FYNNEI. CDR3 region: CASSADRVSVKGQFF. The CDR3 nucleotides are TGTGCCAGCAGCGCGGACAGGGTGTCGGTTAAGGGGCAGTTCTTC.

The chain is built from TRBV20-1 and TRBJ2-7; D is perhaps TRBD2 (7 bases). Germline CDR1 is DFQATT and CDR2 is SNEGSKA (reference sequence). The CDR3 has 11 amino acids. V dropped 8 bases and J dropped 6 bases, with 14 bases sitting between them. CDR3 nucleotide sequence: TGCAGTTCGGGTCGGGGGGCCGAGCAGTACTTC. Its translation is CSSGRGAEQYF.

The V and J genes are TRBV11-3 and TRBJ2-5, with 7 bases lining up with TRBD2. V shed 5 bases, J shed 3 bases, and the junction held 3 bases outside the gene matches. Germline V gene data show CDR1 as SGHNT and CDR2 as YENEEA. This CDR3 is built from 13 residues. CDR3 sequence reads: CASSPGLEETQYF. The CDR3 DNA follows: TGTGCCAGCAGCCCTGGACTAGAAGAGACCCAGTACTTC.

The V gene is TRBV28, the J gene TRBJ2-5; possibly TRBD1 for D (6 bases). CDR3 length equals 14 residues. Trimming removed 0 bases from V and 2 bases from J, with 7 bases in between. CDR1 MDHEN and CDR2 SYDVKM come from the germline V gene. CDR3 in DNA: TGTGCCAGCAGTTTATGGGACAGTCAAGAGACCCAGTACTTC. Protein sequence: CASSLWDSQETQYF.

The chain uses TRBV2 and TRBJ1-1; 7 bases align to TRBD1. The germline gives CDR1 SNHLY, CDR2 FYNNEI. The V segment lost 6 bases and the J segment 0 bases; nucleotides outside the gene matches: 1. This CDR3 has 13 amino acids. The CDR3 coding sequence is TGTGCCAGCAGGGGACAGCTGAACACTGAAGCTTTCTTT. It encodes CASRGQLNTEAFF.

The chain links TRBV28 to TRBJ1-4, with D maybe TRBD1 (6 bases). With 4 bases removed from V and 6 bases from J, the gap between germline ends came to 15 bases. The CDR3 sequence is 15 residues long. From germline, CDR1 is MDHEN and CDR2 SYDVKM. The CDR3 protein is CASSSLPDSDEKLFF. CDR3 bases: TGTGCCAGCAGTTCCCTCCCGGACAGCGATGAAAAACTGTTTTTT.

This clone was picked up a small number of times. The chain has TRBV25-1 and TRBJ1-1; TRBD1 matches 10 bases. The ends lost 5 bases at V and 6 bases at J; junction bases unmatched: 9. In germline, CDR1 is MGHDK, CDR2 SYGVNS. The CDR3 is 15 amino acids. The CDR3 DNA follows: TGTGCCAGCAGTTCCGGGACAGGGGTTAGGTCTGAAGCTTTCTTT. Amino acids: CASSSGTGVRSEAFF.

V usage is TRBV7-2 and J usage is TRBJ2-1, with TRBD1 as a possible D gene (6 bases). V lost 3 bases and J lost 2, with 8 bases in between. Germline loops: CDR1 SGHTA, CDR2 FQGNSA. The CDR3 contains 14 residues. This chain's CDR3 is CASSFQGTYNEQFF. Written as DNA, the CDR3 is TGTGCCAGCAGCTTTCAGGGGACCTACAATGAGCAGTTCTTC.

The genes are TRBV2 and TRBJ2-3; D is undetermined. Trimming stripped 6 bases from V and 4 bases from J, with 2 bases between. This CDR3 is built from 10 residues. Germline-derived CDR1 and CDR2 are SNHLY and FYNNEI. This CDR3 reads CASSSDTQYF. DNA of the CDR3: TGTGCCAGCAGCTCAGATACGCAGTATTTT. Looking up the rest from reference TRBV2 and TRBJ2-3 gives the full variable domain: EPEVTQTPSHQVTQMGQEVILRCVPISNHLYFYWYRQILGQKVEFLVSFYNNEISEKSEIFDDQFSVERPDGSNFTLKIRSTKLEDSAMYFCASSSDTQYFGPGTRLTVL.

This clone was counted between two and nine times. This chain joins TRBV19 and TRBJ1-1; D call uncertain. Germline CDR1 LNHDA, CDR2 SQIVND (reference sequence). This CDR3 region has 13 residues. Trimming took off 9 bases at V and 5 bases at J, with 16 bases between the two ends. CDR3 DNA: TGTGCCAGCCTTGGGGAGCTCGGAACTGAAGCTTTCTTT. This codes for CASLGELGTEAFF.

V usage is TRBV7-8 and J usage is TRBJ1-1; D uncertain. Germline V gene sequence: CDR1 SGHVS, CDR2 FQNEAQ. CDR3 length equals 14 residues. V lost 6 bases, J lost 0 bases, and 11 bases lay in between. CDR3 sequence (DNA): TGTGCCAGCAGTTTACTTGACATGAACACTGAAGCTTTCTTT. This codes for CASSLLDMNTEAFF.

V is TRBV10-1 and J is TRBJ2-4; possible D gene TRBD1, 5 bases. Germline V gene lookup returns CDR1 WNHNN and CDR2 SYGVQD (reference sequence). This CDR3 has 19 residues. Trimming cost V 0 bases and J 4 bases, with 22 bases left between them. The CDR3 nucleotides are TGCGCCAGCAGTGAGTCTTTTGACAGCACTTTAAAGCTGAAAAACATTCAGTACTTC. Protein sequence: CASSESFDSTLKLKNIQYF.

J is TRBJ2-5 and V is TRBV7-9; 13 bases map to TRBD2. V shed 4 bases and J 4 bases; nucleotides not matched to a gene: 3. Germline V lookup: CDR1 SEHNR, CDR2 FQNEAQ (reference sequence). The CDR3 has 15 residues. CDR3 residues: CASSWTSGGGETQYF. The CDR3 DNA reads as TGTGCCAGCAGCTGGACTAGCGGGGGTGGAGAGACCCAGTACTTC.

J is TRBJ2-3 and V is TRBV7-2; TRBD2 matches 12 bases. The CDR3 runs 15 residues. V was clipped by 7 bases and J by 5 bases; unmatched bases: 7. The germline gives CDR1 SGHTA, CDR2 FQGNSA. The CDR3 sequence: CASTRASGGVDTQYF. The CDR3, as DNA: TGTGCCAGCACCCGGGCTAGCGGGGGGGTAGATACGCAGTATTTT.

This chain links TRBV2 with TRBJ2-3; 9 bases match TRBD1. CDR1 is SNHLY and CDR2 is FYNNEI in the germline V gene. After removal of 4 bases from V and 4 bases from J, the junction contained 6 bases not matched to a gene. The CDR3 is 15 residues long. The CDR3 region has the DNA TGTGCCAGCAGTGTAGGACAGGGGTGGGCAGATACGCAGTATTTT. Amino acids: CASSVGQGWADTQYF.

The genes are TRBV9 and TRBJ2-3, with D possibly being TRBD2 (5 bases). V was trimmed by 3 bases and J by 2 bases, leaving 16 bases between them. CDR1 SGDLS and CDR2 YYNGEE come from the germline V gene. CDR3 length: 16 amino acids. The CDR3 nucleotides are TGTGCCAGCAGCGATCAGTTAGCGTATTCCACAGATACGCAGTATTTT. Protein sequence: CASSDQLAYSTDTQYF.

This clone was seen once. This rearrangement joins TRBV28 to TRBJ2-1; TRBD2 matches at 8 bases. From germline, CDR1 is MDHEN and CDR2 SYDVKM. After removal of 9 bases from V and 0 bases from J, the junction contained 10 bases not matched to a gene. CDR3 size: 16 residues. CDR3 protein: CASRAGGANSYNEQFF. The DNA for the CDR3 is TGTGCCAGTCGGGCCGGGGGGGCAAACTCCTACAATGAGCAGTTCTTC.

The rearrangement links TRBV11-2 to TRBJ2-2, with 8 positions matching TRBD2. Germline CDR1 SGHAT, CDR2 FQNNGV. This CDR3 has 15 residues. V lost 3 bases, J lost 2 bases, and 2 bases stayed unmatched. The CDR3: CASSFRGGNTGELFF. CDR3 DNA: TGTGCCAGCAGCTTTCGGGGGGGAAACACCGGGGAGCTGTTTTTT. Filled out from reference TRBV11-2 and TRBJ2-2, the complete variable domain reads EAGVAQSPRYKIIEKRQSVAFWCNPISGHATLYWYQQILGQGPKLLIQFQNNGVVDDSQLPKDRFSAERLKGVDSTLKIQPAKLEDSAVYLCASSFRGGNTGELFFGEGSRLTVL.

This clone was counted between two and nine times. This chain connects TRBV2 to TRBJ2-7, with 7 bases fitting TRBD1. Germline CDR1 and CDR2: SNHLY and FYNNEI. V trimming: 8 bases; J trimming: 1 base; junction bases outside the gene matches: 8. This CDR3 has 14 residues. CDR3 residues: CASSQGELSYEQYF. CDR3 coding DNA: TGTGCCAGCTCCCAGGGGGAGCTATCCTACGAGCAGTACTTC.

In this sample, this clone turned up once. This chain uses TRBV30 with TRBJ2-2; possible D gene TRBD2, 5 bases. The V end lost 6 bases, the J end lost 4 bases, and 12 bases lay between the germline ends. This CDR3 contains 13 residues. Germline assignment: CDR1 GTSNPN and CDR2 SVGIG (reference sequence). The CDR3 reads CACGLSSTGELFF. The CDR3 nucleotides read TGTGCCTGTGGACTTAGCTCCACCGGGGAGCTGTTTTTT.

The rearrangement uses TRBV11-2 and TRBJ2-5, with D tentatively TRBD1 (7 bases). The CDR3 extends over 15 amino acids. Trimming took off 5 bases at V and 1 base at J, with 14 bases between the two ends. From germline, CDR1 is SGHAT and CDR2 FQNNGV. The CDR3: CASSPQGDSQETQYF. CDR3 sequence (DNA): TGTGCCAGCAGCCCCCAGGGGGACTCCCAAGAGACCCAGTACTTC.